This TCR beta chain is from a study of T cells in localized non-small cell lung cancer. Regarding the study as a whole: Uninvolved adjacent lung showed the highest T cell clonality, exceeding tumor. Researchers found a median 57 of the top 100 tumor clones in adjacent lung.

The data were produced by immunoSEQ multiplex PCR, yet TCRdb's version contains in-frame clones alone and is incomplete. Among around 90,000 clones listed, less than 85% were seen once. Germline V CDR1 and CDR2: SQVTM, ANQGSEA. Trimming removed 4 bases at V and 0 bases at J, with 7 bases between. The CDR3 extends over 12 amino acids. This clone came up once. Its antigen remains unknown. This sample comprised PBMCs, obtained before any cancer treatment. J is TRBJ2-7 and V is TRBV29-1; D is unresolved. The TCR was taken from a man aged 40-75 years with stage II squamous cell lung carcinoma. CDR3 sequence (DNA): TGCAGCGTTGGAGGCAGCTCCTACGAGCAGTACTTC. It yields the protein CSVGGSSYEQYF.